These T cell receptor beta chains were read from a single sample in a study of neurological immune-mediated disorders. MiXCR was run by TCRdb on the 5' RACE reads, yielding one entry per CDR3 protein. The sample yields tens of thousands of distinct CDR3 sequences, roughly 7% seen once. The sequenced sample was PBMCs. The origin of the receptors is a woman aged 40-49 years in good health. Both conserved end residues are part of each CDR3. Fields, in order: V gene, D gene, J gene, clone size, CDR3 DNA, CDR3 protein. D genes are given only for firm matches. A clone size is listed for some rows: how often the clone was seen (once, few, many), or a class if it is expanded.

>TRBV24-1|.|TRBJ2-1|many
TGTGCCACCAGTGACCTGACGGGTGAGCAGTTCTTC
CATSDLTGEQFF
>TRBV14|.|TRBJ2-1|many
TGTGCCAGCAGCCAAGTGGTAAGGAAGCAGTTCTTC
CASSQVVRKQFF
>TRBV10-3|TRBD1|TRBJ2-1|.
TGTGCCATCATCCGGACAGGGGGCATGGGAGGGCTATACAATGCGCAGTTCTTC
CAIIRTGGMGGLYNAQFF
>TRBV2|.|TRBJ1-3|many
TGTGCCAGCATTCCAGGTTCTGGAAACACCATATATTTT
CASIPGSGNTIYF
>TRBV7-9|TRBD2|TRBJ2-1|many
TGTGCCAGCAGCTTAGCGCCGGCGGGAGCGGGGTTCTTC
CASSLAPAGAGFF
>TRBV5-1|TRBD2|TRBJ2-3|many
TGCGCCAGCAGCTTGGCACAGCGGGGTAGCACAGATACGCAGTATTTT
CASSLAQRGSTDTQYF
>TRBV3-1|.|TRBJ2-1|many
TGTGCCAGCAGGGGTACAGGGACCCGGGAGCAGTTCTTC
CASRGTGTREQFF
>TRBV20-1|TRBD1|TRBJ2-2|.
TGCAGTGCCAGGGGGGACAGGGTGAACACCGGGGAGCTGTTTTTT
CSARGDRVNTGELFF
>TRBV5-1|TRBD2|TRBJ2-2|many
TGCGCCAGCAGCTTGGAGCGGGGGACCGGGGAGCTGTTTTTT
CASSLERGTGELFF
>TRBV5-1|TRBD1|TRBJ2-5|many
TGCGCCAGCAGCTTGGGAGGGGGCTGGGAGACCCAGTACTTC
CASSLGGGWETQYF
>TRBV10-3|.|TRBJ1-5|many
TGTGCCATCAGTGATGGCAGGGACGGTCAGCCCCAGCATTTT
CAISDGRDGQPQHF
>TRBV20-1|.|TRBJ2-5|many
TGCAGTGCTAGGGCGTATCTAGGGGAGACCCAGTACTTC
CSARAYLGETQYF
>TRBV28|TRBD1|TRBJ2-7|many
TGTGCCAGCAGGCCCTTCACAGGGGGCAAGGACGAGCAGTACTTC
CASRPFTGGKDEQYF
>TRBV12-3/TRBV12-4|TRBD1|TRBJ2-7|many
TGTGCCAGCAGTTTCGACAGGGAACGGTACTTC
CASSFDRERYF
>TRBV12-3/TRBV12-4|.|TRBJ2-5|many
TGTGCCAGCAGTACCGAGACAGACGGGGAGACCCAGTACTTC
CASSTETDGETQYF
>TRBV5-1|TRBD1|TRBJ2-1|many
TGCGCCAGCAGCTCCGGGACAGGGTTGTACAATGAGCAGTTCTTC
CASSSGTGLYNEQFF
>TRBV12-3/TRBV12-4|.|TRBJ2-7|many
TGTGCCAGCAGGCAGAGGGAGAGGCCCTACGAGCAGTACTTC
CASRQRERPYEQYF
>TRBV4-1|TRBD1|TRBJ1-1|many
TGCGCCAGCAGCCAAGACCCGGACAGGGGTTTATCTTTCTTT
CASSQDPDRGLSFF
>TRBV20-1|.|TRBJ1-1|many
TGCAGTGCTCCAGGGCGGATGGGCACTGAAGCTTTCTTT
CSAPGRMGTEAFF
>TRBV5-1|.|TRBJ2-1|many
TGCGCCAGCAGCTTAGAAGACAATGAGCAGTTCTTC
CASSLEDNEQFF
>TRBV20-1|.|TRBJ1-5|many
TGCAGTGCTAGACCGTCTAGCAATCAGCCCCAGCATTTT
CSARPSSNQPQHF
>TRBV15|.|TRBJ2-5|many
TGTGCCACCAGCAGACGAGGGGTGGAGACCCAGTACTTC
CATSRRGVETQYF
>TRBV9|TRBD2|TRBJ2-1|many
TGTGCCAGCAGCGGGACTAGCGGGAGTCTAGGCTACAATGAGCAGTTCTTC
CASSGTSGSLGYNEQFF
>TRBV7-9|TRBD2|TRBJ2-1|few
TGTGCCAGCAGCTCCCGTAGCGGGTCCTCCTACAATGAGCAGTTCTTC
CASSSRSGSSYNEQFF
>TRBV7-6|.|TRBJ2-1|many
TGTGCCAGCAGCTTCTCCGTGTCTGGGGGAGTTAGCTCCTACAATGAGCAGTTCTTC
CASSFSVSGGVSSYNEQFF
>TRBV9|.|TRBJ2-3|.
TGTGCCAGCAGCGTGCCCCTCAGAGGGACAACTAGCACAGATACGCAGTATTTT
CASSVPLRGTTSTDTQYF
>TRBV9|TRBD1|TRBJ1-1|.
TGTGCCAGCAGCGTATCAGGGGGGGCTGAAGCTTTCTTT
CASSVSGGAEAFF
>TRBV3-1|.|TRBJ2-3|many
TGTGCCAGCAGCCAAGAATGGAACGAGAGGGAGAGCACAGATACGCAGTATTTT
CASSQEWNERESTDTQYF
>TRBV9|TRBD1|TRBJ1-6|many
TGTGCCAGCAGCGGGGGACAGGGCGTAAGTTCACCCCTCCACTTT
CASSGGQGVSSPLHF
>TRBV7-6|.|TRBJ1-3|many
TGTGCCAGCAGCTTACTCCGGTCAGACAACTCTGGAAACACCATATATTTT
CASSLLRSDNSGNTIYF
>TRBV10-3|TRBD2|TRBJ2-5|.
TGTGCCACAACTAGCGGGACTCAAGAGACCCAGTACTTC
CATTSGTQETQYF
>TRBV5-1|.|TRBJ2-1|.
TGCGCCAGTATCTTGTTTGGACAGGGCGGGGGCGGGCACAATGAGCAGTTCTTC
CASILFGQGGGGHNEQFF
>TRBV28|.|TRBJ1-1|many
TGTGCCAGCAGTTCCGGGGGAGAGTACACTGAAGCTTTCTTT
CASSSGGEYTEAFF
>TRBV7-9|TRBD1|TRBJ1-6|many
TGTGCCAGCAGCCCACTGACAGGGTTGAATTCACCCCTCCACTTT
CASSPLTGLNSPLHF
>TRBV3-1|TRBD1|TRBJ2-1|many
TGTGCCAGCAGCCAAGAAGGGGCCGGGGGCAGGGGGCCTTACAATGAGCAGTTCTTC
CASSQEGAGGRGPYNEQFF
>TRBV5-1|.|TRBJ2-3|.
TGCGCCAGCAGCTCAGAAATCGAGGGTACGCAGTATTTT
CASSSEIEGTQYF
>TRBV7-7|TRBD1|TRBJ2-1|many
TGTGCTAGCAGCTTAGACAGGGGCCGGTACAATGAGCAGTTCTTC
CASSLDRGRYNEQFF
>TRBV20-1|.|TRBJ1-6|many
TGCAGTGCTAGAGATGCCCAGGCCGCTAATTCACCCCTCCACTTT
CSARDAQAANSPLHF
>TRBV15|TRBD1|TRBJ1-6|many
TGTGCCACCTCCCCCGGGACAGGGGTTTCACCCCTCCACTTT
CATSPGTGVSPLHF
>TRBV5-1|.|TRBJ2-3|few
TGCGCCAGCACCCATGAAGATGGGGATACGCAGTATTTT
CASTHEDGDTQYF
>TRBV5-6|.|TRBJ2-1|many
TGTGCCAGCAGCATGGACAAATACAATGAGCAGTTCTTC
CASSMDKYNEQFF
>TRBV27|.|TRBJ1-5|many
TGTGCCAGTCAGGGACGGTTCAATCAGCCCCAGCATTTT
CASQGRFNQPQHF
>TRBV5-1|.|TRBJ1-2|.
TGCGCCAGCAGCTTGGTATGGCAGGGTGCTTACGGCTACACCTTC
CASSLVWQGAYGYTF
>TRBV5-1|TRBD1|TRBJ2-1|many
TGCGCCAGCAGCTCAGGGGGTTTCTCCTACAATGAGCAGTTCTTC
CASSSGGFSYNEQFF
>TRBV12-3/TRBV12-4|.|TRBJ2-3|many
TGTGCCAGCAGTTCGGTATTTAGCGGTAGCACAGATACGCAGTATTTT
CASSSVFSGSTDTQYF
>TRBV4-2|TRBD2|TRBJ2-5|few
TGTGCCAGCAGCCAACTGGCTAGCGGGGGGGTGGGGGAGACCCAGTACTTC
CASSQLASGGVGETQYF
>TRBV2|TRBD1|TRBJ1-2|many
TGTGCCAGCACCGACAGGGGGTATGGCTACACCTTC
CASTDRGYGYTF
>TRBV5-1|.|TRBJ2-3|medium-sized
TGCGCCAGCTGCTTAAACGGGGCCACGGTAGCGGATACGCAGTATTTT
CASCLNGATVADTQYF